This T cell receptor beta chain appears in the sequencing data of a study of blood T cell repertoires in COVID-19. Background on the study: Italy, Spain and the United States were the sources of the convalescent and acute COVID-19 samples. Sources were T cells, B-cell-depleted T cells, or PBMCs; the material itself was cDNA or gDNA.

Germline V CDR1 and CDR2: LNHDA, SQIVND (reference sequence). V shed 11 bases, J shed 3 bases, and the junction held 10 bases outside the gene matches. This CDR3 contains 13 residues. In the authors' workflow: Amplification of reference gene primers provided the estimated nucleated cell counts. Using immunoSEQ multiplex PCR, the repertoire was profiled, and TCRdb retains in-frame clones only, with some absent. V and J calls and clone size are given by that table; D and trimming were obtained from the DNA. The profile shows 95,000 or so clones, 75% to 90% of them singletons. The sample consisted of peripheral blood. The sequence derives from a woman in her 70s with acute or convalescent COVID-19. The V call is TRBV19, the J call TRBJ2-7; TRBD1 agrees at 7 bases. Here the CDR3 DNA reads TGTGCCGTCGGTCCACAGGGGAGCTACGAGCAGTACTTC. Translation: CAVGPQGSYEQYF.